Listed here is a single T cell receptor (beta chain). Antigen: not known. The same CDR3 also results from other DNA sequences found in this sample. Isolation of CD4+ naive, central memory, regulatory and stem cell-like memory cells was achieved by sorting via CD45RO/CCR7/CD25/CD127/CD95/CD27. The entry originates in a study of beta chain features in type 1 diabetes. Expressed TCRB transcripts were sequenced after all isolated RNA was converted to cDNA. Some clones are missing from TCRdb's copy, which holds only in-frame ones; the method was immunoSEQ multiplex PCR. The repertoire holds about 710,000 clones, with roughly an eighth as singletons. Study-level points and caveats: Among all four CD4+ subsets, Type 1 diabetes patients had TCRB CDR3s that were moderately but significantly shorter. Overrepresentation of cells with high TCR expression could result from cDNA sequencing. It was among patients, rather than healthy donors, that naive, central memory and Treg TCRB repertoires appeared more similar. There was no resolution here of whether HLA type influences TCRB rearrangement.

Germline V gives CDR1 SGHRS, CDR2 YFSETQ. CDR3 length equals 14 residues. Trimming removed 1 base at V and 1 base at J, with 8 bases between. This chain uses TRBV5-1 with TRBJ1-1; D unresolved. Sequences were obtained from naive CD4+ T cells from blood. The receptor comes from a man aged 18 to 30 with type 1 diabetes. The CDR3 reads CASSLWTGNTEAFF. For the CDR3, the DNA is TGCGCCAGCAGCTTGTGGACGGGGAACACTGAAGCTTTCTTT. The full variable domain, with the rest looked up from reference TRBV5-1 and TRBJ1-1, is KAGVTQTPRYLIKTRGQQVTLSCSPISGHRSVSWYQQTPGQGLQFLFEYFSETQRNKGNFPGRFSGRQFSNSRSEMNVSTLELGDSALYLCASSLWTGNTEAFFGQGTRLTVV.